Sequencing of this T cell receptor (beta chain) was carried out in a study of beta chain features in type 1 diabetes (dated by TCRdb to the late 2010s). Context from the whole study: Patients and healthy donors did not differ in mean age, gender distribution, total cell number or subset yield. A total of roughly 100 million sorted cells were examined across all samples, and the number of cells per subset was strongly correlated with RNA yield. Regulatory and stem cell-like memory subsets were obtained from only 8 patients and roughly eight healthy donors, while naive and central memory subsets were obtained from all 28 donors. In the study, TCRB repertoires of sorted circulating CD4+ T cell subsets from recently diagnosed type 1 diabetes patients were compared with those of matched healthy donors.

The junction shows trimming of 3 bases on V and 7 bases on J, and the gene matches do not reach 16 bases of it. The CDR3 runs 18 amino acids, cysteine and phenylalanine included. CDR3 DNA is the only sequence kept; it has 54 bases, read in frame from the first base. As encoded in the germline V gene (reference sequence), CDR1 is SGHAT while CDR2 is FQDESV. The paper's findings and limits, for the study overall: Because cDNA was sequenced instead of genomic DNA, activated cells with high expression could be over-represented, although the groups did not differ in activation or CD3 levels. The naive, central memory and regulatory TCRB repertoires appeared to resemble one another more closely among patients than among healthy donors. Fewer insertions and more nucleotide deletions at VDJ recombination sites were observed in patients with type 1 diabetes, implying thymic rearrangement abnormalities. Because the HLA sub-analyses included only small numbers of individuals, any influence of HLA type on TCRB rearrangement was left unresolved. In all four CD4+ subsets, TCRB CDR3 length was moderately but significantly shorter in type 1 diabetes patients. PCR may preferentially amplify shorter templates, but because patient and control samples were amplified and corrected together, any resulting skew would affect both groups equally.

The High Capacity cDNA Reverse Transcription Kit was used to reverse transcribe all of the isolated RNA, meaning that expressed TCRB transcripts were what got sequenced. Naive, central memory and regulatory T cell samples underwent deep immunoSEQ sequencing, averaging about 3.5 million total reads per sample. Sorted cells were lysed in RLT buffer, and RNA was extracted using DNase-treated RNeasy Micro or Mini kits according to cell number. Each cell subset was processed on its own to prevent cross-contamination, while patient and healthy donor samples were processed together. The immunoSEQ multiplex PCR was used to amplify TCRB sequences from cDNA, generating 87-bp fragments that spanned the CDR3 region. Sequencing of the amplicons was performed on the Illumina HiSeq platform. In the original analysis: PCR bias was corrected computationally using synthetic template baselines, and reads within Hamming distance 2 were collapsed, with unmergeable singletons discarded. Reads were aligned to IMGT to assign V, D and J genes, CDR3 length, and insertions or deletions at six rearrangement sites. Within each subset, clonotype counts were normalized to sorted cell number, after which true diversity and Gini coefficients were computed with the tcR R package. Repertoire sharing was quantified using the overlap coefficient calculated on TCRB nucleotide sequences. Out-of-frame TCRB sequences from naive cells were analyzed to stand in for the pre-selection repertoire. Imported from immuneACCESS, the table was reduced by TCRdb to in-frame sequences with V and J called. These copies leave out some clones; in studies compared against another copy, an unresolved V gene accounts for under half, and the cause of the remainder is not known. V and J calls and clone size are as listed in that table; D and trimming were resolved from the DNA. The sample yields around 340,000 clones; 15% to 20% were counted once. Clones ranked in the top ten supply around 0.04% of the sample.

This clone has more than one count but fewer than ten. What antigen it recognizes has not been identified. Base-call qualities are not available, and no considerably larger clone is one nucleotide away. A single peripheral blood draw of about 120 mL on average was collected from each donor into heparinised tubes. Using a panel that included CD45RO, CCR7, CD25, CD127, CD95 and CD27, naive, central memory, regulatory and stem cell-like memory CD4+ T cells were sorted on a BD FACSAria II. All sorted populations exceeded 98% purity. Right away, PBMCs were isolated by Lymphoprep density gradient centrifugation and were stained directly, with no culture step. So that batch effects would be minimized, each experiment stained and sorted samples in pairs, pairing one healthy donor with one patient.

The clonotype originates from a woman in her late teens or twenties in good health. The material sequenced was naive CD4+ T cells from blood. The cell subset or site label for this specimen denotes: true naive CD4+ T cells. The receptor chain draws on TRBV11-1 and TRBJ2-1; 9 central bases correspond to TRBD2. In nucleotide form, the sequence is TGTGCCAGCAGCTTGGGACCAGGAGCGGGGGGTCCTGGGAATGAGCAGTTCTTC. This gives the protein CASSLGPGAGGPGNEQFF.